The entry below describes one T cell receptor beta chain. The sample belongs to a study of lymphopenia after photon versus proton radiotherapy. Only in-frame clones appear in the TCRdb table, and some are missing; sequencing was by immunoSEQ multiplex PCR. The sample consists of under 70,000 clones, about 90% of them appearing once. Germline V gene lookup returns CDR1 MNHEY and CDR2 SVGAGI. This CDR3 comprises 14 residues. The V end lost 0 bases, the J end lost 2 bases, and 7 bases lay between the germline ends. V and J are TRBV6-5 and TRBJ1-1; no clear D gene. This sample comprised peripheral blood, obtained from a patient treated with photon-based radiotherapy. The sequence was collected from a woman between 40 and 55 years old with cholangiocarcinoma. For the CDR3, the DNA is TGTGCCAGCAGTTACTCAGCCCAAAACACTGAAGCTTTCTTT. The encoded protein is CASSYSAQNTEAFF.